These T cell receptor beta chains were read from a single sample in a study of read filtering for tumor transcriptome and immune sequencing. TCRdb redid the calling of the reads with MiXCR, one entry per CDR3 protein. The profile shows about 62,000 distinct CDR3 sequences, roughly 19% of them singletons. Sequencing was carried out using a population of CD138-negative cells sorted from bone marrow. These receptor sequences come from a donor over 35 with multiple myeloma. CDR3s include the opening cysteine and the closing phenylalanine or tryptophan. The order of the fields is J gene, V gene, D gene, clone size, CDR3 DNA, CDR3 protein. D genes are given only for firm matches. For some rows the clone size is stated as once, few or many, or as a class when expanded; others skip it.

J: TRBJ2-7
V: TRBV20-1
D: TRBD2
size: many
DNA: TGCAGTGCTAGGACTAGCGGCTCTGGTGTGGGAGAGCAGTACTTC
CDR3: CSARTSGSGVGEQYF

J: TRBJ2-1
V: TRBV5-4
D: TRBD2
size: many
DNA: TGTGCCAGCAGCTTGCGGGCTGGACTAGCGAACAATGAGCAGTTCTTC
CDR3: CASSLRAGLANNEQFF

J: TRBJ2-7
V: TRBV29-1
D: .
size: many
DNA: TGCAGCGTTGCGAAGGTCAACGAGCAGTACTTC
CDR3: CSVAKVNEQYF

J: TRBJ2-5
V: TRBV2
D: .
size: many
DNA: TGTGCCAGCAGTGACAGGGGTTCGGGACAAGAGACCCAGTACTTC
CDR3: CASSDRGSGQETQYF

J: TRBJ1-4
V: TRBV5-1
D: TRBD1
size: many
DNA: TGCGCCAGCAGCGAGTTCGACAGGGTGCAGGAAAAACTGTTTTTT
CDR3: CASSEFDRVQEKLFF

J: TRBJ1-1
V: TRBV7-2
D: .
size: many
DNA: TGTGCCAGCAGCCCGCTAGTTAACACTGAAGCTTTCTTT
CDR3: CASSPLVNTEAFF

J: TRBJ2-2
V: TRBV10-3
D: .
size: many
DNA: TGTGCCATCAGTGTGAATATGGTGGCTATAGACACCGGGGAGCTGTTTTTT
CDR3: CAISVNMVAIDTGELFF

J: TRBJ2-7
V: TRBV11-2
D: TRBD2
size: many
DNA: TGTGCCAGCAGCTTATTCTTCCGCGGGGGTACCTCCTACGAGCAGTACTTC
CDR3: CASSLFFRGGTSYEQYF

J: TRBJ2-5
V: TRBV29-1
D: TRBD2
size: many
DNA: TGCAGCGTTCGACTAGCGGAAGAGACCCAGTACTTC
CDR3: CSVRLAEETQYF

J: TRBJ2-5
V: TRBV7-8
D: TRBD2
size: many
DNA: TGTGCCAGCAGCTTAGCGCTAGCGGGGGGGGCAGAGACCCAGTACTTC
CDR3: CASSLALAGGAETQYF

J: TRBJ1-5
V: TRBV6-2/TRBV6-3
D: .
size: .
DNA: TGTGCCAGCAGTTACCCTCGCGACAATCAGCCCCAGCATTTT
CDR3: CASSYPRDNQPQHF